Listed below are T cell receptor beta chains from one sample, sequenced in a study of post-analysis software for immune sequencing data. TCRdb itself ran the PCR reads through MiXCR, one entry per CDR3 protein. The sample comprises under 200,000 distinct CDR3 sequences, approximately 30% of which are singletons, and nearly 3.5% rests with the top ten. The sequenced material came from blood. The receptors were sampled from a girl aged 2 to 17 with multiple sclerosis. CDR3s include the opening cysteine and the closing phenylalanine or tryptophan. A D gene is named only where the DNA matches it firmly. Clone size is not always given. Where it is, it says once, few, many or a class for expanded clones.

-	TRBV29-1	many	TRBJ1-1	CSVEGLTEAFF	TGCAGCGTTGAGGGGCTCACTGAAGCTTTCTTT
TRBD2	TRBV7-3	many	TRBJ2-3	CAPPGLAGDPFTDTQYF	TGTGCACCCCCGGGACTAGCGGGGGACCCCTTCACAGATACGCAGTATTTT
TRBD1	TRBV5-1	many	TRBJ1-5	CASSPGQGVGQPQHF	TGCGCCAGCAGCCCGGGACAGGGGGTCGGTCAGCCCCAGCATTTT
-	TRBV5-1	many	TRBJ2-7	CASSARTAYEQYF	TGCGCCAGCAGCGCTAGGACAGCCTACGAGCAGTACTTC
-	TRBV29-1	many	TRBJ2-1	CSVGAANNEQFF	TGCAGCGTTGGGGCGGCAAACAATGAGCAGTTCTTC
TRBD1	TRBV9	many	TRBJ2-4	CASSPRGQGAKNIQYF	TGTGCCAGCAGCCCCAGGGGGCAGGGGGCCAAAAACATTCAGTACTTC
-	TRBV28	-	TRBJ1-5	CASSYSRSSNQPQHF	TGTGCCAGCAGTTACTCGAGGAGCAGCAATCAGCCCCAGCATTTT
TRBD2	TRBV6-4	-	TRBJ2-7	CASSEASGSSYEQYF	TGTGCCAGCAGTGAGGCTAGCGGGAGCTCCTACGAGCAGTACTTC
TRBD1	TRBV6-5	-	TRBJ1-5	CASIWVGGYSNQPQHF	TGTGCCAGCATTTGGGTAGGGGGCTATAGCAATCAGCCCCAGCATTTT
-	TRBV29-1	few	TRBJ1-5	CSFKQGVGQPQHF	TGCAGCTTCAAACAGGGCGTGGGTCAGCCCCAGCATTTT
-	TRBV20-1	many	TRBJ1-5	CSASRGPSNQPQHF	TGCAGTGCTAGCAGGGGACCTAGCAATCAGCCCCAGCATTTT
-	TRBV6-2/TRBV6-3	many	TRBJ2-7	CASADYEQYF	TGTGCCAGCGCAGACTACGAGCAGTACTTC
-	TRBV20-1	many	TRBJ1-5	CSARDLRGGGQPQHF	TGCAGTGCTAGAGATTTACGCGGGGGTGGCCAGCCCCAGCATTTT
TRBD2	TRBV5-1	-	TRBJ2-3	CASSLTPAGDTDTQYF	TGCGCCAGCAGCTTGACTCCGGCGGGAGACACAGATACGCAGTATTTT
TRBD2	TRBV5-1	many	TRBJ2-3	CASSLVPSGDGTQYF	TGCGCCAGCAGCTTGGTCCCCAGCGGGGATGGTACGCAGTATTTT
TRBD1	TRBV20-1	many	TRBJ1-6	CSAAGPGQGTYNSPLHF	TGCAGTGCCGCCGGCCCGGGACAGGGGACCTATAATTCACCCCTCCACTTT
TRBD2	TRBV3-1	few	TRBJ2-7	CASSRTGGKKHEQYF	TGTGCCAGCAGCCGTACGGGGGGGAAGAAACACGAGCAGTACTTC
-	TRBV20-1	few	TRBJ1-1	CSARGLAGLHTEAFF	TGCAGTGCTAGGGGCCTGGCAGGCCTCCACACTGAAGCTTTCTTT
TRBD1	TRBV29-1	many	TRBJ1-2	CSVRRTGGEGYTF	TGCAGCGTCCGAAGGACAGGGGGCGAGGGCTACACCTTC
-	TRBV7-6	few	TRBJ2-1	CASSLYQRASYEQFF	TGTGCCAGCAGCTTATACCAGCGGGCCTCCTACGAGCAGTTCTTC
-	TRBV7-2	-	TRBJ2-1	CASSFDGAPNNEQFF	TGTGCCAGCAGCTTCGACGGGGCCCCGAACAATGAGCAGTTCTTC
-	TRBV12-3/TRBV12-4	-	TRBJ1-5	CASTTSGQGGQPQHF	TGTGCCAGCACCACCTCTGGGCAGGGCGGACAGCCCCAGCATTTT
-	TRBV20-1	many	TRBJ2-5	CSAREGKTQYF	TGCAGTGCTAGGGAGGGGAAGACCCAGTACTTC
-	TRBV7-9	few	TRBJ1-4	CASSLAGANEKLFF	TGTGCCAGCAGCTTAGCGGGGGCTAATGAAAAACTGTTTTTT
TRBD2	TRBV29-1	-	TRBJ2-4	CSVEMGRGDIQYF	TGCAGCGTTGAAATGGGGAGGGGAGACATTCAGTACTTC
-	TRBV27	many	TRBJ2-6	CASKHSGANVLTF	TGTGCCAGCAAACACTCTGGGGCCAACGTCCTGACTTTC
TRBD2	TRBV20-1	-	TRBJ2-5	CSAYGLAGKQETQYF	TGCAGTGCATACGGACTAGCGGGGAAACAAGAGACCCAGTACTTC
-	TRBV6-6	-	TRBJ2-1	CASKRRLDERFF	TGTGCCAGCAAGAGGAGACTGGACGAGCGGTTCTTC
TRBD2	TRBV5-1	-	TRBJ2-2	CASSLALAAVGELFF	TGCGCCAGCAGCTTGGCCCTAGCGGCGGTCGGGGAGCTGTTTTTT
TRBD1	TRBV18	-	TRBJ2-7	CASSPTGSRYEQYF	TGTGCCAGCTCACCGACAGGGTCCCGCTACGAGCAGTACTTC
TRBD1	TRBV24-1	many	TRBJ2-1	CATSESPRTGSLVNEQFF	TGTGCCACCAGTGAGTCCCCCAGGACAGGGTCTTTGGTCAATGAGCAGTTCTTC
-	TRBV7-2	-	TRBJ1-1	CASSSREGGTEAFF	TGTGCCAGCAGCTCCCGGGAGGGGGGGACTGAAGCTTTCTTT
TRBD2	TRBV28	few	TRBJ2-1	CASSPRLAGEYYNEQFF	TGTGCCAGCAGTCCCCGACTAGCGGGAGAATACTACAATGAGCAGTTCTTC
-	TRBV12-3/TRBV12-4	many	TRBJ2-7	CASSLMIRGYEQYF	TGTGCCAGCAGTTTAATGATCAGGGGCTACGAGCAGTACTTC
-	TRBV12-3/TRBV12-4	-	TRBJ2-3	CASSLAGVNTQYF	TGTGCCAGCAGTTTAGCAGGGGTTAATACGCAGTATTTT
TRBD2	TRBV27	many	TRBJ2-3	CASSFKRGLTDTQYF	TGTGCCAGCAGTTTCAAGCGGGGTCTCACAGATACGCAGTATTTT
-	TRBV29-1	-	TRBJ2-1	CSVGGGVKENEQFF	TGCAGCGTTGGAGGCGGGGTAAAGGAGAATGAGCAGTTCTTC
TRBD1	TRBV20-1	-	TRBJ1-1	CSARKWDRDSYTEAFF	TGCAGTGCTAGAAAGTGGGACAGGGATTCTTACACTGAAGCTTTCTTT